A few counts support the clone carrying this T cell receptor (beta chain). Gene names and germline match the mouse. The CDR3 end lies 4 residues beyond the end of the read and is filled in from the germline J gene. This specimen belongs to a study of CD8+ T cells in alopecia areata. CDR1 is FNHDT and CDR2 is SITEND in the germline V gene (reference sequence). The germline V and J ends were trimmed by 1 base and 2 bases, with 12 bases remaining between them. There are 16 residues in the CDR3. Cutaneous lymph nodes were pooled and cells sorted by CD4, CD8alpha, NKG2D, NKG2ACE and more. cDNA prepared by RNA extraction and subsequent reverse transcription served as the template for sequencing. Method: immunoSEQ multiplex PCR; TCRdb's copy keeps in-frame clones and lacks some. This table holds about 270,000 clones with no singletons; the top ten claim roughly 1.2%.

The chain links TRBV19 to TRBJ2-2; D might be TRBD1 (5 bases). The receptor comes from a C3H/HeJ mouse with alopecia areata. Mouse MHC haplotype: H2-k. The sample taken for sequencing was CD4+ T cells sorted from a lymph node. This CDR3 reads CASSIFPQGNTGQLYF. CDR3 bases read: TGTGCCAGCAGTATATTCCCCCAGGGCAACACCGGG.